This T cell receptor beta chain was captured by sequencing in a study of blood T cells in healthy people across ages. Findings of the study overall: Considered underestimates were the diversity estimates obtained from one million T cells.

Regarding this clonotype: Its antigen is currently unknown. Since no conserved phenylalanine or tryptophan closes the CDR3, a read error is the likely cause.

A second roughly 6 to 11 cycle PCR used barcoded and J-beta primers. Tagging of each cDNA molecule was performed by a template-switch adaptor with 12 random nucleotides. TCRdb itself ran the 5' RACE reads through MiXCR, one entry per CDR3 protein. The sample holds 540,000 or so distinct CDR3 sequences; 25% to 30% are singletons and the top ten take about 18%. The CDR3 consists of 17 residues. Germline values: CDR1 SGHRS, CDR2 YFSETQ. V trimming: 1 base; J trimming: 2 bases; junction bases outside the gene matches: 3. The receptor was isolated from a woman between 65 and 79 years old in good health. Sequencing was carried out using blood. The rearrangement links TRBV5-1 to TRBJ2-6; 10 bases match TRBD2. The CDR3 nucleotides are TGCGCCAGCAGCTTGACGGGACTAGCGACTGGGGCCAACGTCCTGACTATC. Translated: CASSLTGLATGANVLTI.